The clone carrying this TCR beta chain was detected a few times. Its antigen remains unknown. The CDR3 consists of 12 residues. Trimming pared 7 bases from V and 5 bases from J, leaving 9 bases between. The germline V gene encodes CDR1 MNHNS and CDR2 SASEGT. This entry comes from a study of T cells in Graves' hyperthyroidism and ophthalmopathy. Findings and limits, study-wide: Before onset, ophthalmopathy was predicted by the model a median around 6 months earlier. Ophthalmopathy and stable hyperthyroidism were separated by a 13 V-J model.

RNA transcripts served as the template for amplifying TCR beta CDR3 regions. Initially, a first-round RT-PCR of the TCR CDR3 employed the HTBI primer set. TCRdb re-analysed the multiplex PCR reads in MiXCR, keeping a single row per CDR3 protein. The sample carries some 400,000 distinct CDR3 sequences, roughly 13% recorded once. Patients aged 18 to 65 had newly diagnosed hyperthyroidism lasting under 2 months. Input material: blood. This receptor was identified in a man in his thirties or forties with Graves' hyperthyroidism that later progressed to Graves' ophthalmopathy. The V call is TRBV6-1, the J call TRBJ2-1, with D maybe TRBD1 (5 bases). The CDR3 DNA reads TGTGCCAGCACAAAAGGGGACAATGAGCAGTTCTTC. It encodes CASTKGDNEQFF.